This T cell receptor beta chain was obtained from a study of T cell repertoires in cytomegalovirus infection. Study overall: The study used recently identified HLA-C-restricted and well-studied HLA-B-restricted CMV epitopes. CMV infection plus the matching HLA type was flagged by public TCR beta signatures.

TCRdb fed the reads into MiXCR, producing one record per CDR3 protein. Altogether about 890,000 distinct CDR3 sequences are present, under 40% being singletons, with the ten largest covering around an eighth. Concerning this clonotype itself: Antigen specificity is unknown.

Study-wide results and caveats: Accumulated public TCR beta family frequency recognized individuals carrying CMV together with the relevant HLA. CMV-specific HLA-C-restricted TCR beta clonotypes dominated the ex vivo response.

Sample: cultured CD8+ T cells from PBMCs, taken from culture after CMV antigen stimulation. This receptor was identified in a human donor in good health (CMV status not recorded). Some clones in this sample may be carry-over from other donors' samples.

The CDR3 sequence: CASHFDRVMNTEAFF. DNA for the CDR3: TGTGCCAGCCATTTCGACAGGGTCATGAACACTGAAGCTTTCTTT. The gene calls are TRBV19 and TRBJ1-1; 7 nucleotides line up with TRBD1. Losses at the gene ends were 9 bases for V and 0 bases for J; bases not matched to a gene: 10. The CDR3 extends over 15 amino acids. Germline assignment: CDR1 LNHDA and CDR2 SQIVND (reference sequence).